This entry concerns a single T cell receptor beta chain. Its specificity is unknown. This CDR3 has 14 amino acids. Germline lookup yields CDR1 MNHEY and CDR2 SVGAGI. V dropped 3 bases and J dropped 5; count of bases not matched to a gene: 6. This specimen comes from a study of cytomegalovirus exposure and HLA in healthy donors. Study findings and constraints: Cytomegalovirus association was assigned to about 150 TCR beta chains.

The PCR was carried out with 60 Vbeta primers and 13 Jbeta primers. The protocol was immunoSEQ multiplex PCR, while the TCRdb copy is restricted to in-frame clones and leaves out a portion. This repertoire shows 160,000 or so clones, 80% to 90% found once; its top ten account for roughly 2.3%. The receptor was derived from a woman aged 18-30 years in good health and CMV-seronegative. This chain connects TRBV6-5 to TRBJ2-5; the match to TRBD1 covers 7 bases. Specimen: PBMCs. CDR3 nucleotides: TGTGCCAGCAGTTATAGACAGGGCGGGGAGACCCAGTACTTC. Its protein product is CASSYRQGGETQYF.